This entry is about one T cell receptor (beta chain). The record originates from a study of blood T cell repertoires in COVID-19. Study-wide background: COVID-19 samples, acute and convalescent, were from the United States, Italy and Spain. Sample material is recorded as cDNA or gDNA derived from T cells, B-cell-depleted T cells, or PBMCs.

Sequenced by immunoSEQ multiplex PCR; TCRdb stores in-frame clones only, minus some. Among 130,000 to 150,000 clones, roughly 84% were seen once, and the ten largest hold under 7%. Clinical history as reported by participants underpinned cohort assignment. Within 2 weeks before study entry, exposed participants met a COVID-19 case. This TCR was sampled from a woman between 50 and 59 years old who had been exposed to COVID-19. Source material: PBMCs or T cells enriched from blood (not recorded which).

The CDR3 here is CASSLDSRNTGELFF. As DNA, the CDR3 is TGTGCCAGCAGCCTGGACAGTAGGAACACCGGGGAGCTGTTTTTT. The V and J genes are TRBV5-5 and TRBJ2-2, with a weak D call TRBD1 (6 bases). Germline V gene sequence: CDR1 SGHKS, CDR2 YYEKEE (reference sequence). Trimming cost V 4 bases and J 1 base, with 11 bases left between them. The CDR3 length is 15 residues.